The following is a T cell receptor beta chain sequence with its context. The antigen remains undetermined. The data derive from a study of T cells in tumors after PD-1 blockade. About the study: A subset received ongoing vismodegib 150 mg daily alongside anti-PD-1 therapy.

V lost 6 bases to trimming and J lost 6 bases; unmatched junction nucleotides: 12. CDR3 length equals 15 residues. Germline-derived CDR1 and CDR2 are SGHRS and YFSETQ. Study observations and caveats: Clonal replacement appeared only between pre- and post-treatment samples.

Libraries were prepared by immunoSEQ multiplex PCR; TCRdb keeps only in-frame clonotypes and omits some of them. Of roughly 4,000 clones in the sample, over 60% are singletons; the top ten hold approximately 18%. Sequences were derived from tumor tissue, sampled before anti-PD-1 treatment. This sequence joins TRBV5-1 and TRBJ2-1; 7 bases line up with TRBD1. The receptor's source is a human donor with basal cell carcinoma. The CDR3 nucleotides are TGCGCCAGCACCTCAGGGACAGTGATGACCAATGAGCAGTTCTTC. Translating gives CASTSGTVMTNEQFF.